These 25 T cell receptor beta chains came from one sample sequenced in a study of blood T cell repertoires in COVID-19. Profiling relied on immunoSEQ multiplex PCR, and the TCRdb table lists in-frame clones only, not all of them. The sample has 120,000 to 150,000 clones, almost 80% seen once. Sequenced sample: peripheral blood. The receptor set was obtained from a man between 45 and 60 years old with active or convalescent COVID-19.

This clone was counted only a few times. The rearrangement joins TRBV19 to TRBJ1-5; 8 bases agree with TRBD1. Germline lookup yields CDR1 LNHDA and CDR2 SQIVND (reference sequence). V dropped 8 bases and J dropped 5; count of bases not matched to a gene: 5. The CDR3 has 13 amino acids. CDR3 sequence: CASSRGRDQPQHF. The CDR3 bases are TGTGCCAGTTCCAGGGGGCGCGATCAGCCCCAGCATTTT.

The CDR3 nucleotides are TGTGCCAGCAGTTATAGGACAGGGAGTGAAAAACTGTTTTTT. Amino acids: CASSYRTGSEKLFF. V usage is TRBV6-5 and J usage is TRBJ1-4, with 8 bases fitting TRBD1. The J segment lost 7 bases and the V segment lost 3 bases, leaving 4 bases of the junction unmatched. Germline V gene data show CDR1 as MNHEY and CDR2 as SVGAGI. The CDR3 is 14 residues long.

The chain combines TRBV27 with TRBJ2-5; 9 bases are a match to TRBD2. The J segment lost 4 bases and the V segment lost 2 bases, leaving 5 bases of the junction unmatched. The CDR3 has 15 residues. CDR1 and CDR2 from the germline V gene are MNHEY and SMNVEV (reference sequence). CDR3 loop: CASSLAGGGLETQYF. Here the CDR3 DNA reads TGTGCCAGCAGTTTAGCGGGAGGGGGACTAGAGACCCAGTACTTC.

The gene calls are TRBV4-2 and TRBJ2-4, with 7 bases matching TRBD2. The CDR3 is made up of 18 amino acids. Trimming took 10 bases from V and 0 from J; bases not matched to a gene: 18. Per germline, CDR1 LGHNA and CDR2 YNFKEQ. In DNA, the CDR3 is TGTGCCACCTCACTAGCGAGAGTGGTCGAGGGAGCCAAAAACATTCAGTACTTC. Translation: CATSLARVVEGAKNIQYF.

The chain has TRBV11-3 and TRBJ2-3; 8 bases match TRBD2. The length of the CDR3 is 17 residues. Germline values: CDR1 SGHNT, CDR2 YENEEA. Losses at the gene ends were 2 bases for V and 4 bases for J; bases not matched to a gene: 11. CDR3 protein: CASSLSGTSLFADTQYF. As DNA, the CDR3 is TGTGCCAGCAGCTTATCCGGGACTAGTCTTTTTGCAGATACGCAGTATTTT.

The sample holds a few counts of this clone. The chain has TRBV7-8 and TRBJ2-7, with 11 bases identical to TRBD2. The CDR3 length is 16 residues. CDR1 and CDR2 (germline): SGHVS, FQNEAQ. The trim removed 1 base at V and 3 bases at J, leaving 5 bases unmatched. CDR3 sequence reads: CASSLVLAGGLYEQYF. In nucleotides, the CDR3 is TGTGCCAGCAGCTTAGTGCTAGCGGGAGGACTCTACGAGCAGTACTTC.

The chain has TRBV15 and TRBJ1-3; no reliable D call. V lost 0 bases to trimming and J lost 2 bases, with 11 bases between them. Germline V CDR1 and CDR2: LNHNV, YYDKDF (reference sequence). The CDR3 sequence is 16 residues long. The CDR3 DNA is TGTGCCACCAGCAGAGATACGGCGGGAGCTGGAAACACCATATATTTT. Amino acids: CATSRDTAGAGNTIYF.

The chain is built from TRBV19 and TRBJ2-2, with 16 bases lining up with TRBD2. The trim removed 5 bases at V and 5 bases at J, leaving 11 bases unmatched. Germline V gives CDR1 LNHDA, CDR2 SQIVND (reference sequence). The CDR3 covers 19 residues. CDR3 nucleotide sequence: TGTGCCAGTAGTTACTACGGGACTAGCGGGAGGGCAGGTACCGGGGAGCTGTTTTTT. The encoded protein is CASSYYGTSGRAGTGELFF.

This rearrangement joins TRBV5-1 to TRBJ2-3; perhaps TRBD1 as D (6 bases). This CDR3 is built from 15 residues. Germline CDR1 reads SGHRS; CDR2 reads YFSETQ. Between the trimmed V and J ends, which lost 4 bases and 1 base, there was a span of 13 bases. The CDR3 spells CASSEDRSRTDTQYF. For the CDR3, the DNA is TGCGCCAGCAGCGAAGACAGGAGCCGCACAGATACGCAGTATTTT. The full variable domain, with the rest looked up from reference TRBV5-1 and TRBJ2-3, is KAGVTQTPRYLIKTRGQQVTLSCSPISGHRSVSWYQQTPGQGLQFLFEYFSETQRNKGNFPGRFSGRQFSNSRSEMNVSTLELGDSALYLCASSEDRSRTDTQYFGPGTRLTVL.

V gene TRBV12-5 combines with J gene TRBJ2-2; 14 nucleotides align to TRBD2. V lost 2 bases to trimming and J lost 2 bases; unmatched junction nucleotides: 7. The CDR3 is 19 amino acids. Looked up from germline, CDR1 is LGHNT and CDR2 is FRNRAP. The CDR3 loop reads CASGLLPGLAGVNTGELFF. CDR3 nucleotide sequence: TGTGCTAGTGGTTTGTTACCGGGACTAGCGGGAGTCAACACCGGGGAGCTGTTTTTT. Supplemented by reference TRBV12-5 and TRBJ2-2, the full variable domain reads DARVTQTPRHKVTEMGQEVTMRCQPILGHNTVFWYRQTMMQGLELLAYFRNRAPLDDSGMPKDRFSAEMPDATLATLKIQPSEPRDSAVYFCASGLLPGLAGVNTGELFFGEGSRLTVL.

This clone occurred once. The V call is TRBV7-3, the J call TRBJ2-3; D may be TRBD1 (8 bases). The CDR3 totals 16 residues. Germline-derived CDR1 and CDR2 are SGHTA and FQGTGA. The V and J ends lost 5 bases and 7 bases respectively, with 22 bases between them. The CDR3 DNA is TGTGCCAGCAGCATTTCAGGGGGCGGGAGTACCCATACGCAGTATTTT. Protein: CASSISGGGSTHTQYF.

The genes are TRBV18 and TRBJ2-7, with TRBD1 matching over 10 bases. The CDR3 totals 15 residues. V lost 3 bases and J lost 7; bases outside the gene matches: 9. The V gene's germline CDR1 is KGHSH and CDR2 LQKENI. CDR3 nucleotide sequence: TGTGCCAGCTCACCCACCAGGACAGGGGGAGTAGAGCAGTACTTC. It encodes CASSPTRTGGVEQYF.

CDR3 DNA sequence: TGTGCCAGCAGCCAAGATAGGGGGCAGCCCCACTATGGCTACACCTTC. Encoded protein: CASSQDRGQPHYGYTF. The chain has TRBV3-1 (or the pseudogene TRBV3-2) and TRBJ1-2, with 7 bases identical to TRBD1. The germline gives CDR1 LGHDT, CDR2 YNNKEL (reference sequence). The CDR3 extends over 16 amino acids. After removal of 0 bases from V and 3 bases from J, the junction contained 7 bases not matched to a gene.

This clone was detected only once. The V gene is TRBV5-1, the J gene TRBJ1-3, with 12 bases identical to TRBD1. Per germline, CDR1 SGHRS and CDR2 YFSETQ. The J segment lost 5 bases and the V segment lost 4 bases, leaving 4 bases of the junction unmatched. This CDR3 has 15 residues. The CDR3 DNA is TGCGCCAGCAGCGTGGGACAGGGGGCGAGAAACACCATATATTTT. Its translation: CASSVGQGARNTIYF.

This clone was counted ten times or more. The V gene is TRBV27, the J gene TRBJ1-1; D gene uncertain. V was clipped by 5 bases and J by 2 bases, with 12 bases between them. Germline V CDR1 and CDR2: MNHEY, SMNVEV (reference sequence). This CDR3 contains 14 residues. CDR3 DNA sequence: TGTGCCAGCAGTCGCAACGGGGTTAACACTGAAGCTTTCTTT. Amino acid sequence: CASSRNGVNTEAFF.

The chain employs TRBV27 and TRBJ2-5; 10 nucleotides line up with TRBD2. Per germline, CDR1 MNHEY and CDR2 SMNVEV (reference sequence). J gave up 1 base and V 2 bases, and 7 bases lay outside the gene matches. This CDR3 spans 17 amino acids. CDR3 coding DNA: TGTGCCAGCAGTTTACTAGCGGGAGATGGCCCCCAAGAGACCCAGTACTTC. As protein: CASSLLAGDGPQETQYF.

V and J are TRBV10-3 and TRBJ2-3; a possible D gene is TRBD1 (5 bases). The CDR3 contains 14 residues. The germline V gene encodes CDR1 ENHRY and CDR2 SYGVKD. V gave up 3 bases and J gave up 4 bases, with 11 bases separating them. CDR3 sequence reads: CAISDPQGADTQYF. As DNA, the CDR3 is TGTGCCATCAGTGACCCTCAGGGCGCAGATACGCAGTATTTT.

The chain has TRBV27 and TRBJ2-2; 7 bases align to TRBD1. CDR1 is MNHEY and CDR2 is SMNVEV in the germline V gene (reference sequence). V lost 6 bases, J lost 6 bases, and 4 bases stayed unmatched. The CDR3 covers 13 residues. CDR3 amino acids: CASRLTGAGELFF. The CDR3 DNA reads TGTGCCAGCAGATTAACAGGGGCCGGGGAGCTGTTTTTT.

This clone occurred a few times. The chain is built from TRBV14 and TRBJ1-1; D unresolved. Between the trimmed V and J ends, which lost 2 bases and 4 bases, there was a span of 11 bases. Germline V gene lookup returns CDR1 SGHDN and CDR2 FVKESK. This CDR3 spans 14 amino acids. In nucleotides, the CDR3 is TGTGCCAGCAGCCAACTTGGGTCGGGCACTGAAGCTTTCTTT. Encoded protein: CASSQLGSGTEAFF.

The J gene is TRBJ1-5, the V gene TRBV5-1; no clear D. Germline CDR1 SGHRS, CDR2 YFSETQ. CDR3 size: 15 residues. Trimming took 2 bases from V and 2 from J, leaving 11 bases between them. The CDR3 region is CASSFSPGGNQPQHF. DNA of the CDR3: TGCGCCAGCAGCTTTTCGCCCGGAGGCAATCAGCCCCAGCATTTT.

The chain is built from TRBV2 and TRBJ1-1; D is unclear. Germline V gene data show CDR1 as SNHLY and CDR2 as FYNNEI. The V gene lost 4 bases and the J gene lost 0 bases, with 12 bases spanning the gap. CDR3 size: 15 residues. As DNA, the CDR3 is TGTGCCAGCAGTGCCTTTCGAGGATTGAACACTGAAGCTTTCTTT. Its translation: CASSAFRGLNTEAFF.

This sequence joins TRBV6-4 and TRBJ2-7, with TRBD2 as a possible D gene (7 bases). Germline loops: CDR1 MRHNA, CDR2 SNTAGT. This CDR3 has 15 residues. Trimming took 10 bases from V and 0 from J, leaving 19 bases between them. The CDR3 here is CAIRAGDNSSYEQYF. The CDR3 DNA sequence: TGTGCCATCCGGGCGGGGGACAATAGCTCCTACGAGCAGTACTTC.

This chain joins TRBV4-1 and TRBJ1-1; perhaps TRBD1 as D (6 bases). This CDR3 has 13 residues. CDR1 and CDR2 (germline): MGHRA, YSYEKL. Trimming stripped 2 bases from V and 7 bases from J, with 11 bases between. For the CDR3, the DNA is TGCGCCAGCAGCCAACGGACAGTTCTTGAAGCTTTCTTT. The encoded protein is CASSQRTVLEAFF.

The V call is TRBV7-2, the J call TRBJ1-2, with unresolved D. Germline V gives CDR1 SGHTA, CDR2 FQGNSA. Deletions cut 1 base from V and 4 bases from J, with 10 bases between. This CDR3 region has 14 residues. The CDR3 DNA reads TGTGCCAGCAGCTTAGTTTCAGGAAGCTATGGCTACACCTTC. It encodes CASSLVSGSYGYTF. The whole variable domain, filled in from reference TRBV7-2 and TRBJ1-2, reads GAGVSQSPSNKVTEKGKDVELRCDPISGHTALYWYRQSLGQGLEFLIYFQGNSAPDKSGLPSDRFSAERTGGSVSTLTIQRTQQEDSAVYLCASSLVSGSYGYTFGSGTRLTVV.

Written as DNA, the CDR3 is TGTGCCAGCAGTTCCCCGGGACTAGCGGGAGGGGTCACCGGGGAGCTGTTTTTT. Amino acid sequence: CASSSPGLAGGVTGELFF. This sequence joins TRBV28 and TRBJ2-2; 16 bases align to TRBD2. Looked up from germline, CDR1 is MDHEN and CDR2 is SYDVKM. The CDR3 consists of 18 residues. The J segment lost 4 bases and the V segment lost 4 bases, leaving 6 bases of the junction unmatched.